The present T cell receptor beta chain was sequenced within a study of blood T cell repertoires in COVID-19. How the authors handled the data: Estimation of nucleated cell counts was performed using reference gene primer amplification. Using immunoSEQ multiplex PCR, the repertoire was profiled, and TCRdb retains in-frame clones only, with some absent. Clonal size and the V and J genes are those of that table, whereas D and trimming came from the DNA. The data contain over 400,000 clones, around nine tenths of them singletons. The germline gives CDR1 SGDLS, CDR2 YYNGEE. V lost 4 bases, J lost 1 base, and 8 bases lay in between. This CDR3 is 13 amino acids long. As regards this clone: A read error may be the cause here, since a much bigger clone is one base away.

The V gene is TRBV9, the J gene TRBJ1-1, with a tentative D call TRBD1 (5 bases). What was sequenced was peripheral blood. The sequence came from a woman in her 50s with COVID-19, enrolled during active disease. The chain's CDR3 is CASSFTGNTEAFF. The CDR3 region has the DNA TGTGCCAGCAGCTTTACAGGGAACACTGAAGCTTTCTTT.